This TCR beta chain emerged from a study of cytomegalovirus exposure and HLA in healthy donors. A multiplex PCR was run with 60 Vbeta primers and 13 Jbeta primers. Method: immunoSEQ multiplex PCR; TCRdb's copy keeps in-frame clones and lacks some. The record lists 180,000 or so clones, of which the ten most abundant hold 0.65% to 0.9%. After removal of 3 bases from V and 3 bases from J, the junction contained 1 base not matched to a gene. The CDR3 consists of 15 residues. Germline lookup yields CDR1 LNHNV and CDR2 YYDKDF (reference sequence). The TCR sequence derives from a young woman in good health and CMV-seropositive. The sequencing input was PBMCs. V is TRBV15 and J is TRBJ2-5, with 13 bases fitting TRBD2. The CDR3 nucleotides read TGTGCCACCAGCAGCGGACTAGCGGGGGAAGAGACCCAGTACTTC. Translation gives CATSSGLAGEETQYF.